The 15 T cell receptor beta chains given below trace back to one sample, sequenced in a study of post-analysis software for immune sequencing data. Overall study results and limits: Five or six TRBV segments were significantly more frequent in patients than in controls. TRBV5-6, TRBV5-1 and TRBV20-1 were among these segments.

Unique molecular identifiers had been added to the TCR beta cDNA libraries. TCRdb re-derived calls from the PCR reads in MiXCR, one entry per CDR3 protein. The data contain roughly 400,000 distinct CDR3 sequences, over 30% of them singletons. What these receptors recognize is not known. Sequences were obtained from blood. The receptors come from a girl aged 2-10 years with multiple sclerosis.

The chain uses TRBV28 and TRBJ1-5; possibly TRBD1 for D (5 bases). CDR1 and CDR2 from the germline V gene are MDHEN and SYDVKM. Trimming stripped 4 bases from V and 6 bases from J, with 25 bases between. The CDR3 is 18 residues long. The CDR3 DNA sequence: TGTGCCAGCAGTTCCGCTCGGTGGGGACTAGTAGAGGGTCAGCCCCAGCATTTT. It yields the protein CASSSARWGLVEGQPQHF.

This sequence joins TRBV5-1 and TRBJ2-3; possible D gene TRBD2, 5 bases. CDR3 length: 15 residues. Between the trimmed V and J ends, which lost 1 base and 6 bases, there was a span of 15 bases. Germline assignment: CDR1 SGHRS and CDR2 YFSETQ. CDR3 sequence (DNA): TGCGCCAGCAGCTTGCAGTGGGTTCCGGGGGATACGCAGTATTTT. Its protein product is CASSLQWVPGDTQYF.

In nucleotides, the CDR3 is TGTGCCAGCAGTTTAGTTCAGGGCCCTCACAATGAGCAGTTCTTC. Its protein product is CASSLVQGPHNEQFF. The chain carries TRBV12-3 or TRBV12-4 and TRBJ2-1, with a tentative D call TRBD1 (5 bases). The CDR3 length is 15 residues. Trimming stripped 1 base from V and 5 bases from J, with 12 bases between.

This clonotype appeared many times. CDR3 bases: TGCAGCGTTGGTAAGGTGGGCACCGCCTACGAGCAGTACTTC. Translated, it gives CSVGKVGTAYEQYF. V is TRBV29-1 and J is TRBJ2-7; no reliable D call. Germline V lookup: CDR1 SQVTM, CDR2 ANQGSEA. V was cut by 4 bases and J by 2 bases, with 15 bases left in between. The CDR3 runs 14 residues.

The V call is TRBV5-1, the J call TRBJ1-1; TRBD1 aligns across 7 bases. V trimming: 4 bases; J trimming: 0 bases; junction bases outside the gene matches: 9. Germline CDR1 SGHRS, CDR2 YFSETQ. The CDR3 contains 16 residues. CDR3 DNA sequence: TGCGCCAGCAGCCTGGGTTGGGACAGTCTGAACACTGAAGCTTTCTTT. It specifies CASSLGWDSLNTEAFF.

This chain links TRBV13 with TRBJ1-4; tentative D call: TRBD1 (5 bases). V lost 5 bases and J 6 bases, leaving 13 bases between the germline ends. The CDR3 sequence is 14 residues long. The germline gives CDR1 PRHDT, CDR2 FYEKMQ (reference sequence). DNA of the CDR3: TGTGCCAGCAGCCGGGACGGTCGATATGAAAAACTGTTTTTT. It codes for CASSRDGRYEKLFF.

This chain uses TRBV20-1 with TRBJ1-2, with 11 bases aligning to TRBD1. The CDR3 totals 17 residues. Germline lookup yields CDR1 DFQATT and CDR2 SNEGSKA (reference sequence). The ends lost 3 bases at V and 0 bases at J; junction bases unmatched: 9. The CDR3, as DNA: TGCAGTGCTAGCGATGGACAGGGGGCGACCGCTAACTATGGCTACACCTTC. Its protein product is CSASDGQGATANYGYTF.

This sequence joins TRBV4-1 and TRBJ2-3, with 9 positions matching TRBD1. J lost 4 bases, V lost 4 bases, and 12 bases had no gene match. The CDR3 runs 17 residues. Germline V gives CDR1 MGHRA, CDR2 YSYEKL. The CDR3 spells CASSRKGGQGRSDTQYF. CDR3 DNA: TGCGCCAGCAGCCGAAAAGGCGGACAGGGGCGGTCAGATACGCAGTATTTT.

The chain combines TRBV7-6 with TRBJ1-3, with D maybe TRBD1 (5 bases). V lost 4 bases to trimming and J lost 0 bases, with 16 bases between them. Germline V CDR1 and CDR2: SGHVS, FNYEAQ. This CDR3 contains 17 residues. Here the CDR3 reads CASSYFPQGSSGNTIYF. CDR3 in DNA: TGTGCCAGCAGCTATTTTCCCCAGGGTAGCTCTGGAAACACCATATATTTT.

The J gene is TRBJ1-1, the V gene TRBV29-1; 9 bases fit TRBD1. The CDR3 sequence is 13 residues long. The junction had 6 bases not matched to a gene; V was cut back by 6 bases and J by 4 bases. Germline CDR1 and CDR2: SQVTM and ANQGSEA. CDR3 in DNA: TGCAGCGTCTCAACAGGGGGCGGCACTGAAGCTTTCTTT. It codes for CSVSTGGGTEAFF.

In this sample, this clonotype turned up a few times. The chain has TRBV2 and TRBJ2-1, with 8 bases lining up with TRBD1. The V and J ends lost 5 bases and 7 bases, in that order; junction bases with no gene match: 10. The CDR3 loop spans 15 amino acids. Germline values: CDR1 SNHLY, CDR2 FYNNEI. CDR3 nucleotides: TGTGCCAGCAGTAAAGACAGGGGAGATATGAATGAGCAGTTCTTC. Protein product: CASSKDRGDMNEQFF.

This clonotype came up a few times. The genes are TRBV28 and TRBJ2-7; 8 positions agree with TRBD1. TRBJ2-5 explains the end of the DNA better; the J call may be wrong. CDR1 MDHEN and CDR2 SYDVKM come from the germline V gene. This CDR3 comprises 15 residues. The CDR3 reads CASSHQGAYVETQYF. DNA for the CDR3: TGTGCCAGCAGCCACCAGGGGGCCTACGTAGAGACCCAGTACTTC.

The chain couples TRBV4-3 to TRBJ1-2; D call uncertain. Trimming took off 0 bases at V and 4 bases at J, with 9 bases between the two ends. The CDR3 has 14 residues. Germline CDR1 LGHNA, CDR2 YSLEER. The CDR3 here is CASSQDKRVYGYTF. The CDR3 DNA follows: TGCGCCAGCAGCCAAGATAAAAGGGTCTATGGCTACACCTTC.

The rearrangement uses TRBV7-9 and TRBJ2-3; the match to TRBD2 covers 7 bases. Per germline, CDR1 SEHNR and CDR2 FQNEAQ (reference sequence). The ends lost 5 bases at V and 5 bases at J; junction bases unmatched: 7. The CDR3 length is 14 residues. The CDR3 bases are TGTGCCAGCAGCCCGGGGGGACCCAGAGATACGCAGTATTTT. Residues: CASSPGGPRDTQYF.

CDR3 region: CSAFGTRAHNEQFF. For the CDR3, the DNA is TGCAGTGCCTTCGGGACTAGAGCCCACAATGAGCAGTTCTTC. This chain joins TRBV20-1 and TRBJ2-1; 8 bases align to TRBD2. This CDR3 has 14 amino acids. CDR1 and CDR2 from the germline V gene are DFQATT and SNEGSKA (reference sequence). V shed 6 bases, J shed 5 bases, and the junction held 9 bases outside the gene matches.